This T cell receptor (beta chain) was documented in a study of Ad26.COV2.S vaccination and SARS-CoV-2 variants. Regarding treatment: some 20 received Ad26.COV2.S at low or high dose, single or two shots; about 5 received placebo; per-sample allocation not given. At day 63 after the first vaccine or placebo injection, samples were drawn. The germline V and J ends were trimmed by 5 bases and 4 bases, with 11 bases remaining between them. The CDR3 has 14 residues. Germline lookup yields CDR1 SNHLY and CDR2 FYNNEI. The method was immunoSEQ multiplex PCR; TCRdb's version includes in-frame clones alone and lacks a portion of them. Here the sample spans a few hundred thousand clones, 83% being singletons. The sample holds a few counts of this clone.

The V call is TRBV2, the J call TRBJ1-4; the D gene is possibly TRBD1 (5 bases). The material was peripheral blood, obtained in a trial of Ad26.COV2.S vaccine versus placebo. This TCR was recovered from a person between 18 and 65 years old who received the Ad26.COV2.S COVID-19 vaccine or a placebo. The CDR3 region has the DNA TGTGCCAGCAGTCCGCAGGGCCTTAATGAAAAACTGTTTTTT. Translation: CASSPQGLNEKLFF.